These T cell receptor beta chains were read from a single sample in a study of blood T cells in healthy people across ages. TCRdb independently ran MiXCR on the 5' RACE reads; one entry per CDR3 protein. The data show 1,500,000 or so distinct CDR3 sequences, approximately 39% seen once. The sample consisted of blood. The receptor source for this set is a woman between 18 and 29 years old in good health. CDR3s include the opening cysteine and the closing phenylalanine or tryptophan. A D gene is named only where the DNA matches it firmly. Size tells how often a clone was seen (once, few, many) or the class of an expanded clone, and some rows leave it out.

V gene: TRBV12-3/TRBV12-4
clone size: NA
J gene: TRBJ2-5
D gene: NA
CDR3 protein: CASNIGSSAKEQYF
CDR3 DNA: TGTGCCAGCAACATTGGGTCTAGCGCTAAAGAGCAGTACTTC

V gene: TRBV27
clone size: few
J gene: TRBJ2-5
D gene: NA
CDR3 protein: CASSFTAGNEQYF
CDR3 DNA: TGTGCCAGCAGTTTTACCGCTGGCAATGAGCAGTACTTC

V gene: TRBV4-3
clone size: NA
J gene: TRBJ2-6
D gene: TRBD1
CDR3 protein: CASSQQGARSGANVLTF
CDR3 DNA: TGCGCCAGCAGCCAACAGGGGGCCCGATCTGGGGCCAACGTCCTGACTTTC

V gene: TRBV7-2
clone size: NA
J gene: TRBJ1-5
D gene: NA
CDR3 protein: CASSLAGAWNQPQHF
CDR3 DNA: TGTGCCAGCAGCTTGGCAGGGGCATGGAATCAGCCCCAGCATTTT

V gene: TRBV15
clone size: few
J gene: TRBJ2-7
D gene: TRBD2
CDR3 protein: CATSRDITSGNYEQYF
CDR3 DNA: TGTGCCACCAGCAGAGATATAACTAGCGGAAACTACGAGCAGTACTTC

V gene: TRBV6-2/TRBV6-3
clone size: NA
J gene: TRBJ1-5
D gene: TRBD1
CDR3 protein: CASSSKRGQGIRNQPQHF
CDR3 DNA: TGTGCCAGCAGTTCAAAACGTGGACAGGGGATACGCAATCAGCCCCAGCATTTT

V gene: TRBV3-1
clone size: NA
J gene: TRBJ2-4
D gene: NA
CDR3 protein: CASSQASGTGNIQYF
CDR3 DNA: TGTGCCAGCAGCCAAGCCTCTGGCACAGGGAACATTCAGTACTTC

V gene: TRBV4-3
clone size: NA
J gene: TRBJ1-2
D gene: NA
CDR3 protein: CASSQDTAWDYGYTF
CDR3 DNA: TGCGCCAGCAGCCAAGATACGGCCTGGGACTATGGCTACACCTTC

V gene: TRBV11-2
clone size: NA
J gene: TRBJ2-3
D gene: TRBD2
CDR3 protein: CASSISGGAGDTQYF
CDR3 DNA: TGTGCCAGCAGCATTAGCGGGGGGGCCGGAGATACGCAGTATTTT

V gene: TRBV30
clone size: NA
J gene: TRBJ1-1
D gene: NA
CDR3 protein: CAWSVLGSTEAFF
CDR3 DNA: TGTGCCTGGAGTGTACTGGGGAGCACTGAAGCTTTCTTT

V gene: TRBV27
clone size: NA
J gene: TRBJ1-2
D gene: NA
CDR3 protein: CASSGTEDDGDYGYTF
CDR3 DNA: TGTGCCAGCAGTGGGACGGAGGACGACGGGGACTATGGCTACACCTTC

V gene: TRBV7-2
clone size: NA
J gene: TRBJ1-2
D gene: NA
CDR3 protein: CASSLAATVANYGYTF
CDR3 DNA: TGTGCCAGCAGCTTAGCGGCGACAGTGGCTAACTATGGCTACACCTTC

V gene: TRBV18
clone size: NA
J gene: TRBJ2-1
D gene: NA
CDR3 protein: CASSHDRSSYNEQFF
CDR3 DNA: TGTGCCAGCTCACATGACAGAAGCTCCTACAATGAGCAGTTCTTC

V gene: TRBV12-3/TRBV12-4
clone size: few
J gene: TRBJ1-5
D gene: NA
CDR3 protein: CASSLTYRAPYQPQHF
CDR3 DNA: TGTGCCAGCAGTTTAACCTACAGGGCCCCATATCAGCCCCAGCATTTT

V gene: TRBV7-9
clone size: NA
J gene: TRBJ2-7
D gene: NA
CDR3 protein: CASSPGGLRYEQYF
CDR3 DNA: TGTGCCAGCAGCCCCGGGGGATTGCGCTACGAGCAGTACTTC

V gene: TRBV7-2
clone size: NA
J gene: TRBJ2-3
D gene: NA
CDR3 protein: CASIRGPDTQYF
CDR3 DNA: TGTGCCAGCATCCGCGGGCCAGATACGCAGTATTTT

V gene: TRBV7-2
clone size: many
J gene: TRBJ2-1
D gene: TRBD2
CDR3 protein: CASSLLAGVYNEQFF
CDR3 DNA: TGCGCCAGCAGCCTCCTAGCGGGAGTCTACAATGAGCAGTTCTTC

V gene: TRBV27
clone size: NA
J gene: TRBJ2-2
D gene: TRBD2
CDR3 protein: CASSPGTSGETGELFF
CDR3 DNA: TGTGCCAGCAGTCCTGGGACTAGCGGGGAAACCGGGGAGCTGTTTTTT

V gene: TRBV20-1
clone size: NA
J gene: TRBJ1-4
D gene: NA
CDR3 protein: CSALPATNEKLFF
CDR3 DNA: TGCAGTGCTCTACCCGCAACTAATGAAAAACTGTTTTTT

V gene: TRBV19
clone size: NA
J gene: TRBJ2-7
D gene: NA
CDR3 protein: CASSPAGWDYEQYF
CDR3 DNA: TGTGCCAGTTCGCCGGCAGGTTGGGACTACGAGCAGTACTTC

V gene: TRBV4-3
clone size: NA
J gene: TRBJ1-1
D gene: TRBD1
CDR3 protein: CASSHTDRGTEAFF
CDR3 DNA: TGCGCCAGCAGCCATACCGACAGGGGCACTGAAGCTTTCTTT

V gene: TRBV5-1
clone size: NA
J gene: TRBJ1-2
D gene: TRBD1
CDR3 protein: CASSPVDRGSYTF
CDR3 DNA: TGCGCCAGCAGCCCCGTGGACAGGGGAAGCTACACCTTC

V gene: TRBV12-3/TRBV12-4
clone size: NA
J gene: TRBJ2-7
D gene: TRBD2
CDR3 protein: CASRGAGYNEQYF
CDR3 DNA: TGTGCCAGCAGGGGAGCGGGGTATAATGAGCAGTACTTC

V gene: TRBV7-9
clone size: few
J gene: TRBJ1-6
D gene: NA
CDR3 protein: CASSLGSSPNSPLHF
CDR3 DNA: TGTGCCAGCAGCTTAGGGTCCAGCCCTAATTCACCCCTCCACTTT

V gene: TRBV20-1
clone size: NA
J gene: TRBJ1-1
D gene: TRBD1
CDR3 protein: CSAREGGEDRGTEAFF
CDR3 DNA: TGCAGTGCTAGAGAGGGAGGGGAAGACAGGGGGACTGAAGCTTTCTTT

V gene: TRBV28
clone size: NA
J gene: TRBJ2-2
D gene: TRBD2
CDR3 protein: CASLSGVNTGELFF
CDR3 DNA: TGTGCCAGCCTTAGCGGGGTTAACACCGGGGAGCTGTTTTTT

V gene: TRBV4-1
clone size: many
J gene: TRBJ2-7
D gene: NA
CDR3 protein: CASSQPTRDYEQYF
CDR3 DNA: TGCGCCAGCAGCCAGCCAACTAGGGACTACGAGCAGTACTTC

V gene: TRBV12-3/TRBV12-4
clone size: few
J gene: TRBJ2-5
D gene: NA
CDR3 protein: CASTADNQETQYF
CDR3 DNA: TGTGCCAGCACCGCGGACAATCAAGAGACCCAGTACTTC

V gene: TRBV4-1
clone size: NA
J gene: TRBJ2-3
D gene: NA
CDR3 protein: CASSQDRGPPHTDTQYF
CDR3 DNA: TGCGCCAGCAGCCAAGATCGGGGCCCCCCACACACAGATACGCAGTATTTT

V gene: TRBV20-1
clone size: NA
J gene: TRBJ2-7
D gene: TRBD1
CDR3 protein: CSATQTGGTSEQYF
CDR3 DNA: TGCAGTGCTACTCAGACAGGGGGGACCTCCGAGCAGTACTTC

V gene: TRBV7-2
clone size: few
J gene: TRBJ2-5
D gene: TRBD1
CDR3 protein: CASSLIWDSQETQYF
CDR3 DNA: TGTGCCAGCAGCTTAATATGGGACAGCCAAGAGACCCAGTACTTC

V gene: TRBV12-3/TRBV12-4
clone size: NA
J gene: TRBJ1-1
D gene: NA
CDR3 protein: CASSSPANTEAFF
CDR3 DNA: TGTGCCAGCAGTTCACCGGCGAACACTGAAGCTTTCTTT

V gene: TRBV4-3
clone size: NA
J gene: TRBJ2-1
D gene: NA
CDR3 protein: CASSQGYGLGDERFF
CDR3 DNA: TGCGCCAGCAGCCAGGGGTACGGTCTTGGGGATGAGCGGTTCTTC

V gene: TRBV29-1
clone size: NA
J gene: TRBJ1-2
D gene: NA
CDR3 protein: CSVDSRGTNGYTF
CDR3 DNA: TGCAGCGTTGATAGTAGGGGGACAAATGGCTACACCTTC

V gene: TRBV5-1
clone size: few
J gene: TRBJ2-1
D gene: TRBD2
CDR3 protein: CASSFARGARYNEQFF
CDR3 DNA: TGCGCCAGCAGCTTCGCGCGGGGGGCCCGGTACAATGAGCAGTTCTTC

V gene: TRBV10-3
clone size: few
J gene: TRBJ2-5
D gene: NA
CDR3 protein: CAISGGSNQETQYF
CDR3 DNA: TGTGCCATCAGTGGGGGCAGCAACCAAGAGACCCAGTACTTC

V gene: TRBV7-9
clone size: once
J gene: TRBJ2-3
D gene: TRBD1
CDR3 protein: CASSSHPGQSNTDTQYF
CDR3 DNA: TGTGCCAGCAGCTCCCATCCGGGACAGTCAAACACAGATACGCAGTATTTT

V gene: TRBV27
clone size: once
J gene: TRBJ1-1
D gene: TRBD1
CDR3 protein: CASSLGTQGARITDTEAFF
CDR3 DNA: TGTGCCAGCAGCCTAGGCACACAGGGGGCGAGGATAACGGACACTGAAGCTTTCTTT

V gene: TRBV13
clone size: few
J gene: TRBJ2-1
D gene: TRBD2
CDR3 protein: CASSFAGTRAYNEQFF
CDR3 DNA: TGTGCCAGCAGCTTCGCCGGGACTAGGGCCTACAATGAGCAGTTCTTC

V gene: TRBV24-1
clone size: once
J gene: TRBJ1-5
D gene: NA
CDR3 protein: CATSDRGPPDQPQHF
CDR3 DNA: TGTGCCACCAGTGACCGGGGCCCACCGGATCAGCCCCAGCATTTT

V gene: TRBV7-2
clone size: few
J gene: TRBJ2-3
D gene: NA
CDR3 protein: CASSWSGPDTQYF
CDR3 DNA: TGTGCCAGCAGCTGGAGCGGGCCAGATACGCAGTATTTT